Presented here are 26 T cell receptor beta chains from one specimen sequenced in a study of T cells in Graves' hyperthyroidism and ophthalmopathy. Regions amplified from RNA transcripts were the TCR beta CDR3 regions. HTBI primers were used for first-round RT-PCR of the TCR CDR3. A single record per CDR3 protein comes from TCRdb applying MiXCR to the multiplex PCR reads. The sample records under 650,000 distinct CDR3 sequences, 15% to 20% being singletons. Sequencing input: blood. These receptors all come from a woman under 40 with Graves' hyperthyroidism.

This chain links TRBV6-5 with TRBJ2-7, with a weak D call TRBD2 (6 bases). The CDR3 has 17 amino acids. Trimming took 2 bases from V and 0 from J, leaving 17 bases between them. The germline V gene encodes CDR1 MNHEY and CDR2 SVGAGI. The CDR3 sequence is CASSYRRGSGSSYEQYF. CDR3 nucleotides: TGTGCCAGCAGTTACCGTAGAGGTAGCGGAAGCTCCTACGAGCAGTACTTC.

This clonotype has ten or more counts. The chain uses TRBV12-3 or TRBV12-4 and TRBJ2-3, with D possibly TRBD1 on 6 matching bases. Trimming cost V 5 bases and J 2 bases, with 20 bases left between them. CDR3 size: 17 residues. This CDR3 is CASSQPRWGPDTDTQYF. The CDR3 region has the DNA TGTGCCAGCAGTCAGCCCCGGTGGGGGCCAGACACAGATACGCAGTATTTT.

This clonotype was seen repeatedly, ten times or more. The chain recombines TRBV7-8 with TRBJ2-1; a weak D match, TRBD2 (5 bases). The CDR3 covers 15 residues. With 2 bases removed from V and 3 bases from J, the gap between germline ends came to 11 bases. The germline gives CDR1 SGHVS, CDR2 FQNEAQ. CDR3 loop: CASSLSSGYYNEQFF. The CDR3 DNA is TGTGCCAGCAGCTTATCAAGCGGTTACTACAATGAGCAGTTCTTC. The full variable domain, with the rest looked up from reference TRBV7-8 and TRBJ2-1, is GAGVSQSPRYKVAKRGQDVALRCDPISGHVSLFWYQQALGQGPEFLTYFQNEAQLDKSGLPSDRFFAERPEGSVSTLKIQRTQQEDSAVYLCASSLSSGYYNEQFFGPGTRLTVL.

This chain uses TRBV20-1 with TRBJ2-1; D may be TRBD2 (6 bases). The CDR3 covers 17 residues. In germline, CDR1 is DFQATT, CDR2 SNEGSKA (reference sequence). The V and J ends lost 5 bases and 4 bases respectively, with 24 bases between them. Here the CDR3 DNA reads TGCAGTGCTCCCGCGGGAACTACGGGAAAACTTTACAATGAGCAGTTCTTC. Its protein is CSAPAGTTGKLYNEQFF.

This clonotype was seen many times. The chain joins TRBV18 to TRBJ2-3, with 7 bases lining up with TRBD1. The V segment lost 3 bases and the J segment 3 bases; nucleotides outside the gene matches: 3. Germline V gives CDR1 KGHSH, CDR2 LQKENI. The CDR3 has 14 residues. The CDR3 loop is CASSPGTETDTQYF. In nucleotides, the CDR3 is TGTGCCAGCTCACCCGGGACAGAGACAGATACGCAGTATTTT.

This clonotype was seen at least ten times. The chain couples TRBV28 to TRBJ2-7; D is possibly TRBD1 (6 bases). The CDR3 is 17 residues long. Germline V gives CDR1 MDHEN, CDR2 SYDVKM. V was clipped by 3 bases and J by 0 bases, with 18 bases between them. CDR3 loop: CASSFRTDGLTSYEQYF. CDR3 in DNA: TGTGCCAGCAGTTTCAGGACAGATGGACTGACCTCCTACGAGCAGTACTTC.

This clonotype was counted ten times or more. This chain links TRBV20-1 with TRBJ2-1, with TRBD2 identical over 13 bases. V shed 5 bases, J shed 1 base, and the junction held 8 bases outside the gene matches. The CDR3 consists of 17 residues. Germline lookup yields CDR1 DFQATT and CDR2 SNEGSKA (reference sequence). Here the CDR3 DNA reads TGCAGTGCTCCTGGGACTAGCGGGACGGCGTCCTACAATGAGCAGTTCTTC. Translated, it gives CSAPGTSGTASYNEQFF.

This clonotype occurred many times. The chain employs TRBV2 and TRBJ2-2; D may be TRBD2 (6 bases). V was shortened by 4 bases and J by 2 bases, with 14 bases between the two germline ends. Germline-derived CDR1 and CDR2 are SNHLY and FYNNEI. CDR3 length: 16 amino acids. The CDR3 loop is CASSVAPSANTGELFF. In nucleotides, the CDR3 is TGTGCCAGCAGTGTGGCACCTAGCGCCAACACCGGGGAGCTGTTTTTT. The variable domain in full, completed from reference TRBV2 and TRBJ2-2, reads EPEVTQTPSHQVTQMGQEVILRCVPISNHLYFYWYRQILGQKVEFLVSFYNNEISEKSEIFDDQFSVERPDGSNFTLKIRSTKLEDSAMYFCASSVAPSANTGELFFGEGSRLTVL.

In this sample, this clonotype turned up many times. The chain has TRBV7-9 and TRBJ1-2; D remains ambiguous. CDR1 is SEHNR, CDR2 FQNEAQ, per germline (reference sequence). V lost 5 bases, J lost 8 bases, and 12 bases lay in between. CDR3 length equals 12 residues. The CDR3 region is CASSPGATGYTF. The CDR3 region has the DNA TGTGCCAGCAGCCCTGGCGCTACCGGCTACACCTTC.

This clonotype was counted at least ten times. This sequence joins TRBV12-3 or TRBV12-4 and TRBJ1-5; 9 bases match TRBD1. After removal of 7 bases from V and 7 bases from J, the junction contained 8 bases not matched to a gene. The CDR3 is 14 residues long. This CDR3 is CASTRTGESQPQHF. The CDR3 DNA reads TGTGCCAGCACCCGGACAGGGGAAAGCCAGCCCCAGCATTTT.

As DNA, the CDR3 is TGTGCCAGCAGTTCCGAGACAGAAGGATTCCAGCCCCAGCATTTT. This sequence encodes CASSSETEGFQPQHF. This chain connects TRBV12-3 or TRBV12-4 to TRBJ1-5, with D perhaps TRBD1 (5 bases). The CDR3 runs 15 residues. Trimming took off 4 bases at V and 7 bases at J, with 17 bases between the two ends.

The sample holds many counts of this clonotype. V gene TRBV12-5 combines with J gene TRBJ2-1; 11 positions match TRBD2. Per germline, CDR1 LGHNT and CDR2 FRNRAP. This CDR3 has 15 residues. With 5 bases clipped from V and 3 bases from J, the junction kept 3 bases outside the gene matches. The CDR3 DNA sequence: TGTGCTAGTGGTATTCTAGCGGGAGGCTACAATGAGCAGTTCTTC. As protein: CASGILAGGYNEQFF.

This clonotype was seen a handful of times. The chain has TRBV6-1 and TRBJ2-3, with 7 bases identical to TRBD1. V was clipped by 6 bases and J by 2 bases; unmatched bases: 2. The CDR3 spans 13 residues. CDR1 is MNHNS, CDR2 SASEGT, per germline. CDR3 loop: CASRGQVTDTQYF. Here the CDR3 DNA reads TGTGCCAGCAGAGGACAGGTCACAGATACGCAGTATTTT.

This clonotype was counted at least ten times. The rearrangement joins TRBV6-1 to TRBJ1-2; D gene unclear. CDR1 and CDR2 from the germline V gene are MNHNS and SASEGT. CDR3 length equals 12 residues. Trimming removed 5 bases from V and 10 bases from J, with 14 bases in between. CDR3 nucleotide sequence: TGTGCCAGCAGTTCCTCCAACAGTGACTACACCTTC. It codes for CASSSSNSDYTF.

This clonotype was found a few times. This chain connects TRBV2 to TRBJ2-1, with 12 nucleotides matching TRBD2. The CDR3 extends over 13 amino acids. The germline V gene encodes CDR1 SNHLY and CDR2 FYNNEI. V shed 10 bases and J 4 bases; nucleotides not matched to a gene: 2. The DNA of the CDR3 is TGTGCCACCGGACTAGCGGGATACAATGAGCAGTTCTTC. Protein product: CATGLAGYNEQFF.

This chain uses TRBV6-2 or TRBV6-3 with TRBJ2-7; D is unresolved. With 10 bases removed from V and 5 bases from J, the gap between germline ends came to 12 bases. CDR1 MNHEY and CDR2 SVGEGT come from the germline V gene. This CDR3 is built from 11 residues. The CDR3 sequence: CATLAGNEQYF. CDR3 nucleotides: TGTGCCACCCTGGCCGGAAACGAGCAGTACTTC.

On this clonotype: This may come from a read error, since a much larger clone is one base off. This chain links TRBV7-2 with TRBJ2-7; tentative D call: TRBD1 (5 bases). Germline CDR1 reads SGHTA; CDR2 reads FQGNSA. The CDR3 is made up of 14 amino acids. CDR3 region: CVSSLGAVYYEQYF. CDR3 coding DNA: TGTGTCAGCAGCTTAGGGGCGGTCTATTACGAGCAGTACTTC.

This clonotype was counted at least ten times. The chain recombines TRBV12-3 or TRBV12-4 with TRBJ2-1; 7 bases are a match to TRBD1. The CDR3 is 14 amino acids. V shed 7 bases and J 8 bases; nucleotides not matched to a gene: 11. CDR3 nucleotide sequence: TGTGCCAGCATTCGACAGGGATCCAGTTATGAGCAGTTCTTC. Amino acid sequence: CASIRQGSSYEQFF.

J is TRBJ2-1 and V is TRBV7-3, with 7 bases matching TRBD2. Trimming removed 6 bases from V and 8 bases from J; junction bases left unmatched: 10. This CDR3 is 14 amino acids long. Germline V gives CDR1 SGHTA, CDR2 FQGTGA. CDR3 protein: CASSLGTKRDEQFF. CDR3 DNA sequence: TGTGCCAGCAGTCTCGGGACTAAGAGGGATGAGCAGTTCTTC. Full variable domain (missing parts from reference TRBV7-3 and TRBJ2-1): GAGVSQTPSNKVTEKGKYVELRCDPISGHTALYWYRQSLGQGPEFLIYFQGTGAADDSGLPNDRFFAVRPEGSVSTLKIQRTERGDSAVYLCASSLGTKRDEQFFGPGTRLTVL.

In its sample, this clonotype was seen many times. This chain links TRBV11-2 with TRBJ2-7, with D perhaps matching TRBD1 (6 bases). Germline V CDR1 and CDR2: SGHAT, FQNNGV. This CDR3 region has 16 residues. V shed 0 bases and J shed 4 bases, with 16 bases lying between them. CDR3 nucleotide sequence: TGTGCCAGCAGCTTAGATCGAGGGGGATTAGGTTACGAGCAGTACTTC. Its translation is CASSLDRGGLGYEQYF.

This clonotype was seen repeatedly, ten times or more. This chain connects TRBV24-1 to TRBJ2-1; D not resolved. Germline CDR1 is KGHDR and CDR2 is SFDVKD. The CDR3 runs to 16 residues. Trimming removed 0 bases from V and 8 bases from J, with 16 bases in between. CDR3 sequence (DNA): TGTGCCACCAGTGATTTGTCGGTCGGGTCAAAGCATGAGCAGTTCTTC. Protein product: CATSDLSVGSKHEQFF.

This clonotype was recorded many times. This rearrangement joins TRBV12-3 or TRBV12-4 to TRBJ1-2, with unresolved D. V lost 1 base and J 6 bases, leaving 12 bases between the germline ends. CDR3 size: 14 residues. The CDR3 is CASSLVAAWDGYTF. The CDR3 bases are TGTGCCAGCAGTTTAGTGGCAGCCTGGGATGGCTACACCTTC.

V gene TRBV27 combines with J gene TRBJ2-1; the D gene is possibly TRBD2 (7 bases). CDR1 is MNHEY, CDR2 SMNVEV, per germline (reference sequence). This CDR3 has 13 amino acids. V dropped 5 bases and J dropped 9 bases, with 14 bases sitting between them. The CDR3 coding sequence is TGTGCCAGCAGTCTTCGAGGGGGGGTTGAGCAGTTCTTC. Amino acid sequence: CASSLRGGVEQFF.

The chain joins TRBV19 to TRBJ2-1; 7 bases fit TRBD2. The CDR3 extends over 13 amino acids. J gave up 6 bases and V 5 bases, and 4 bases lay outside the gene matches. The germline V gene has CDR1 LNHDA and CDR2 SQIVND (reference sequence). CDR3 coding DNA: TGTGCCAGTAGTTCTCTAGCGGCCAATGAGCAGTTCTTC. Translating it yields CASSSLAANEQFF.

This clonotype was counted between two and nine times. The gene calls are TRBV12-3 or TRBV12-4 and TRBJ2-2, with 10 bases aligning to TRBD2. The CDR3 loop spans 15 amino acids. V was clipped by 7 bases and J by 7 bases; unmatched bases: 9. The CDR3, as DNA: TGTGCCAGCACTCATGAGCGGGAGGGCGTCGGGGAGCTGTTTTTT. Its protein is CASTHEREGVGELFF.

The chain joins TRBV9 to TRBJ2-3, with 10 bases aligning to TRBD2. V shed 3 bases and J 7 bases; nucleotides not matched to a gene: 14. The CDR3 sequence is 17 residues long. CDR1 SGDLS and CDR2 YYNGEE come from the germline V gene. The CDR3 coding sequence is TGTGCCAGCAGCGCAAGTCCGGGACTAGCGCTCCGTAATACGCAGTATTTT. It yields the protein CASSASPGLALRNTQYF.